This TCR beta chain was documented in a study of blood T cell repertoires in COVID-19. Study context: Italy, Spain and the United States were the sources of the convalescent and acute COVID-19 samples. PBMCs, B-cell-depleted T cells, or T cells provided the cDNA or gDNA that made up the material.

Authors' processing steps: Estimation of nucleated cell counts relied on the amplification of reference gene primers. Method: immunoSEQ multiplex PCR; TCRdb's copy keeps in-frame clones and lacks some. V, J and clone size derive from that table, while D and trimming were established from the DNA sequence. The sample has over 150,000 clones, about 88% seen once. The germline CDR1 and CDR2 sequences are SGHNT and YYREEE (reference sequence). This CDR3 is built from 14 residues. Deletions cut 6 bases from V and 2 bases from J, with 15 bases between. The V gene is TRBV5-4, the J gene TRBJ2-7; D perhaps matches TRBD1 (6 bases). This receptor was taken from a man younger than 35 who had recovered from COVID-19. Sequencing used peripheral blood. CDR3 coding DNA: TGTGCCAGCAATGGGGACAACTTAGCCTACGAGCAGTACTTC. This encodes CASNGDNLAYEQYF.